This record concerns one T cell receptor (beta chain) sequence. This clonotype has ten or more counts. What antigen it recognizes has not been identified. No much larger clonotype is one base removed from it; base qualities were not supplied. The source of the sample is a study of CD8 T cells in ankylosing spondylitis (dated by TCRdb to about 2017). Background for the entire study: To find TCR variants linked to disease, the study profiled T cell receptor beta repertoires in ankylosing spondylitis patients and healthy donors. Peripheral blood was sampled, and synovial fluid was additionally collected from ankylosing spondylitis patients. The whole study cohort included roughly 110 healthy donors and over 20 ankylosing spondylitis patients. General study outcomes and caveats: A TCR beta motif made up of under ten highly homologous amino acid variants appeared to be characteristic of blood from ankylosing spondylitis patients. Significant enrichment of the disease-linked clones was reported in matched synovial fluid samples from ankylosing spondylitis patients. The disease-linked clones had a CD8+ phenotype and were found at relatively low frequencies in peripheral blood. Some motif variants had previously been reported in the synovial fluid and blood of reactive arthritis patients, which suggests shared mechanisms of disease initiation.

The sequencer was an Illumina HiSeq 2500. TCR beta libraries were prepared by quantitative 5'-RACE with molecular barcodes. In the source study's methods: Disease-linked TCR variants were identified with a new computational method built on a probabilistic model of VDJ rearrangement. TCRdb cleaned the public reads at Q25 with fastp, built clones with MiXCR and kept in-frame beta chains. All rows with the same CDR3 protein become a single entry with the most common DNA and genes. The V and J calls shown here were made by TCRdb, not taken from the authors' results. Within this sample are some 130,000 distinct CDR3 sequences, with about 7.3% of them counted one time only. In total, the top ten clones hold around 12% of the sample. Via the germline V gene, CDR1 is SGHTA and CDR2 FQGNSA. Counted from cysteine to phenylalanine, this CDR3 has 17 amino acids. The only DNA kept is the CDR3, 51 bases in frame from the first base. V loses 5 bases of germline sequence and J loses 2 bases, and the interval between the two ends is 18 bases.

The source of this sequence is a female donor with ankylosing spondylitis or in good health (not recorded which). The sample taken for sequencing was blood, either unsorted or a sorted T cell fraction (not recorded which). The chain employs TRBV7-2 and TRBJ1-4; no D gene can be assigned with confidence. The DNA sequence reads TGTGCCAGCAGCGAAGACCCCAGGATGGGTACTAATGAAAAACTGTTTTTT. Translation gives CASSEDPRMGTNEKLFF.